Shown below are 15 T cell receptor beta chains from a single sample sequenced in a study of beta chain features in type 1 diabetes (dated by TCRdb to about 2018). The library was generated by the immunoSEQ multiplex PCR assay. The entire amount of isolated RNA was reverse transcribed using the High Capacity cDNA Reverse Transcription Kit, so the sequenced TCRB transcripts were expressed ones. TCRdb carries this immuneACCESS record with in-frame sequences only. Its versions omit some clonotypes, under half of them owing to an unresolved V gene in the studies checked, with the rest unexplained. The sample data list 300,000 to 350,000 clones, and less than 9.5% of these were observed just once. The leading ten clones occupy under 0.5% of the sample. What was sequenced was central memory CD4+ T cells from blood. These receptors were collected from a woman aged 18-30 years in good health.

In this sample, this clone turned up many times. In DNA form, the CDR3 reads TGTGCCAGCAGCTCCCCTAGTAGCGGGAGGGCCGTAAGCACAGATACGCAGTATTTT. Its protein product is CASSSPSSGRAVSTDTQYF. This sequence joins TRBV7-2 and TRBJ2-3; TRBD2 matches 11 bases. Germline V gene data show CDR1 as SGHTA and CDR2 as FQGNSA. The length of the CDR3 is 19 residues. J was trimmed by 0 bases and V by 4 bases; bases with no gene match: 12. Combining the CDR3 with reference TRBV7-2 and TRBJ2-3 gives the whole variable domain GAGVSQSPSNKVTEKGKDVELRCDPISGHTALYWYRQSLGQGLEFLIYFQGNSAPDKSGLPSDRFSAERTGGSVSTLTIQRTQQEDSAVYLCASSSPSSGRAVSTDTQYFGPGTRLTVL.

This clone was seen only a few times. V gene TRBV7-2 combines with J gene TRBJ2-5; D gene uncertain. Gene TRBJ2-7 matches the end of the DNA better, so the J call may be wrong. This CDR3 has 15 amino acids. Germline loops: CDR1 SGHTA, CDR2 FQGNSA. The CDR3 loop is CASSPSPWQSYEQYF. The CDR3 DNA sequence: TGTGCCAGCAGCCCCTCTCCGTGGCAATCCTACGAGCAGTACTTC.

About this clone itself: A much more abundant neighbour one base away suggests this may be a read error. This rearrangement joins TRBV11-1 to TRBJ2-3; D tentatively fits TRBD1 or TRBD2 (5 bases each). V gave up 3 bases and J gave up 1 base, with 5 bases separating them. This CDR3 has 13 amino acids. Germline V gene sequence: CDR1 SGHAT, CDR2 FQDESV (reference sequence). CDR3 DNA: TGTGCCAGCAGCTTGGGGGGCACAGATACGCAGTATTTT. It yields the protein CASSLGGTDTQYF.

V usage is TRBV7-3 and J usage is TRBJ2-7, with 8 bases aligning to TRBD1. Germline V gene lookup returns CDR1 SGHTA and CDR2 FQGTGA. This CDR3 contains 17 residues. The V and J ends lost 1 base and 0 bases, in that order; junction bases with no gene match: 8. CDR3 residues: CASSLIRGQISSYEQYF. The CDR3, as DNA: TGTGCCAGCAGCTTAATCAGGGGGCAAATCAGCTCCTACGAGCAGTACTTC.

The chain employs TRBV5-6 and TRBJ1-2; no clear D gene. The CDR3 covers 13 residues. Germline-derived CDR1 and CDR2 are SGHDT and YYEEEE. V lost 4 bases to trimming and J lost 5 bases, with 12 bases between them. CDR3 protein: CASSPGLAYGYTF. CDR3 coding DNA: TGTGCCAGCAGCCCCGGGTTAGCGTATGGCTACACCTTC.

The genes are TRBV25-1 and TRBJ2-1; 7 positions agree with TRBD2. Germline V gene data show CDR1 as MGHDK and CDR2 as SYGVNS. The CDR3 length is 15 residues. After removal of 1 base from V and 7 bases from J, the junction contained 7 bases not matched to a gene. CDR3 coding DNA: TGTGCCAGCAGTGAATTTAGGACTAGTCGGAATGAGCAGTTCTTC. The encoded protein is CASSEFRTSRNEQFF.

The chain joins TRBV7-8 to TRBJ1-3; 9 positions agree with TRBD1. The CDR3 sequence is 16 residues long. Per germline, CDR1 SGHVS and CDR2 FQNEAQ. The junction had 8 bases not matched to a gene; V was cut back by 6 bases and J by 2 bases. The CDR3 loop reads CASRITGGAAGNTIYF. In DNA, the CDR3 is TGTGCCAGCAGAATCACAGGGGGCGCGGCTGGAAACACCATATATTTT.

There are a few counts of this clone. The DNA of the CDR3 is TGTGCCACCAGCCCCGGGGGGCCGGCCAAAAACATTCAGTACTTC. This gives the protein CATSPGGPAKNIQYF. The genes are TRBV15 and TRBJ2-4; D is perhaps TRBD2 (7 bases). V was trimmed by 5 bases and J by 1 base, leaving 12 bases between them. The CDR3 has 15 amino acids. Germline V CDR1 and CDR2: LNHNV, YYDKDF (reference sequence).

The CDR3, as DNA: TGTGCCAGCAGTATCGACAGGGGCTATGGCTACACCTTC. It specifies CASSIDRGYGYTF. The chain joins TRBV6-1 to TRBJ1-2; 8 bases are a match to TRBD1. Trimming took 5 bases from V and 4 from J; bases not matched to a gene: 3. Germline CDR1 reads MNHNS; CDR2 reads SASEGT. This CDR3 contains 13 residues.

This chain uses TRBV5-5 with TRBJ2-5; 14 bases align to TRBD2. The germline V gene encodes CDR1 SGHKS and CDR2 YYEKEE (reference sequence). V shed 3 bases, J shed 5 bases, and the junction held 6 bases outside the gene matches. There are 16 residues in the CDR3. DNA for the CDR3: TGTGCCAGCAGCTCGGGACTAGCGGGAGAAGCCGAGACCCAGTACTTC. This codes for CASSSGLAGEAETQYF.

The chain carries TRBV9 and TRBJ2-1, with D uncertain. Trimming left V 0 bases short and J 6 bases short, with 13 bases between. The CDR3 has 15 amino acids. CDR1 and CDR2 from the germline V gene are SGDLS and YYNGEE. Here the CDR3 reads CASSVVDMSSNEQFF. The CDR3 DNA follows: TGTGCCAGCAGCGTAGTTGACATGTCCAGCAATGAGCAGTTCTTC.

The chain carries TRBV28 and TRBJ2-3, with no clear D. Germline CDR1 reads MDHEN; CDR2 reads SYDVKM. The CDR3 has 10 amino acids. Between the trimmed V and J ends, which lost 5 bases and 7 bases, there was a span of 4 bases. In DNA form, the CDR3 reads TGTGCCAGCAGTAAAAATACGCAGTATTTT. Amino acid sequence: CASSKNTQYF.

V usage is TRBV6-5 and J usage is TRBJ2-1, with TRBD1 matching over 7 bases. This CDR3 region has 15 residues. In germline, CDR1 is MNHEY, CDR2 SVGAGI. V was clipped by 0 bases and J by 5 bases; unmatched bases: 4. CDR3 sequence: CASSYSGTANNEQFF. DNA for the CDR3: TGTGCCAGCAGTTACTCCGGGACAGCCAACAATGAGCAGTTCTTC.

The chain is built from TRBV18 and TRBJ2-7, with 9 bases lining up with TRBD2. After removal of 3 bases from V and 5 bases from J, the junction contained 5 bases not matched to a gene. The CDR3 has 14 amino acids. CDR1 is KGHSH, CDR2 LQKENI, per germline. This chain's CDR3 is CASSPRTSEDEQYF. The CDR3 nucleotides are TGTGCCAGCTCACCTCGGACTAGCGAAGACGAGCAGTACTTC. Filled out from reference TRBV18 and TRBJ2-7, the complete variable domain reads NAGVMQNPRHLVRRRGQEARLRCSPMKGHSHVYWYRQLPEEGLKFMVYLQKENIIDESGMPKERFSAEFPKEGPSILRIQQVVRGDSAAYFCASSPRTSEDEQYFGPGTRLTVT.

This clone was counted a few times. The chain employs TRBV19 and TRBJ1-5, with 7 bases that match TRBD1. Losses at the gene ends were 9 bases for V and 0 bases for J; bases not matched to a gene: 8. Germline V gene data show CDR1 as LNHDA and CDR2 as SQIVND (reference sequence). The CDR3 has 15 amino acids. The CDR3: CASALGQYSNQPQHF. DNA of the CDR3: TGTGCCAGCGCGTTGGGACAGTATAGCAATCAGCCCCAGCATTTT. Combining the CDR3 with reference TRBV19 and TRBJ1-5 gives the whole variable domain DGGITQSPKYLFRKEGQNVTLSCEQNLNHDAMYWYRQDPGQGLRLIYYSQIVNDFQKGDIAEGYSVSREKKESFPLTVTSAQKNPTAFYLCASALGQYSNQPQHFGDGTRLSIL.